The rows below give T cell receptor beta chains drawn from one sample of a study of T cell repertoires in cytomegalovirus infection. These receptors' targets are unknown. TCRdb reprocessed the reads with MiXCR, giving one entry per CDR3 protein. This table holds 750,000 to 950,000 distinct CDR3 sequences, approximately 32% found once. The sequencing used cultured CD8+ T cells from PBMCs, collected from culture after CMV antigen stimulation. All receptors derive from a human donor in good health (CMV status not recorded). Some clones in this sample may be carry-over from other donors' samples. Both conserved end residues are part of each CDR3. Only some rows state a clone size, as once, few, many or a class for expanded clones.

V | size | CDR3
TRBV11-2 | few | CASSLDGGREAFF
TRBV7-3 | few | CASSLIRQGRNEQFF
TRBV5-4 | few | CASSLGLEEGQPQHF
TRBV10-3 | few | CAIISGLAPIYEQYF
TRBV2 | . | CASSEAPGGPYYGYTF
TRBV15 | . | CATTTTGTGGAGTEAFF
TRBV6-5 | once | CASSYSQTPGISYNEQFF
TRBV6-2/TRBV6-3 | few | CASSYSPGLLQPQHF
TRBV24-1 | . | CATSDGTGPYTDTQYF
TRBV27 | once | CASTLGGGYEQFF
TRBV19 | . | CASRLVGANEQFF
TRBV4-3 | few | CASSQDYSAGELFF
TRBV4-3 | . | CASSRGREIENYGYTF
TRBV4-1 | few | CASSQLLGGFNEQFF
TRBV2 | . | CASILGALEAFF
TRBV6-5 | . | CASSYAVGGAGELFF
TRBV5-6 | . | CASRRGFWEQYF
TRBV7-6 | . | CASSLGASLNTEAFF
TRBV5-4 | many | CASSFGDRHEQYF
TRBV2 | . | CARYTTGTENYGYTF
TRBV11-2 | many | CASSLGSPGELFF
TRBV7-9 | . | CASSLQEGSGNTIYF
TRBV28 | few | CASSLTAGGEAFF
TRBV13 | . | CASSPSRRNQETQYF